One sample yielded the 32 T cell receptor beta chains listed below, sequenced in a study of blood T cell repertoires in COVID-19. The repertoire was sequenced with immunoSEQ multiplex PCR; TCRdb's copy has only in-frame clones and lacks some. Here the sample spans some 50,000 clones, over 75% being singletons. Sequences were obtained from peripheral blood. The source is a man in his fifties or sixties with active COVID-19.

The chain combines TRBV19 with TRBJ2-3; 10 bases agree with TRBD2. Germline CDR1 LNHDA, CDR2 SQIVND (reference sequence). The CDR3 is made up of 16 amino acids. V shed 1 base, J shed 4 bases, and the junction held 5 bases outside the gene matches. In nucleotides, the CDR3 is TGTGCCAGTAGTATAGGTCCTAGCGGGGGCCCAGATACGCAGTATTTT. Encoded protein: CASSIGPSGGPDTQYF.

The CDR3 DNA reads TGTGCCAGTGCAAAGGGAGCCCAAGAGACCCAGTACTTC. As protein: CASAKGAQETQYF. This chain joins TRBV2 and TRBJ2-5; TRBD2 is a possible D gene (5 bases). Germline V gene sequence: CDR1 SNHLY, CDR2 FYNNEI. Trimming left V 9 bases short and J 1 base short, with 12 bases between. The CDR3 is made up of 13 amino acids.

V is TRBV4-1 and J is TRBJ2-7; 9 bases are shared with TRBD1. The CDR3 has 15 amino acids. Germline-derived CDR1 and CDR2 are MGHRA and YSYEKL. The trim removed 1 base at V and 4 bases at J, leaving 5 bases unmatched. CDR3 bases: TGCGCCAGCAGCCAAGGGGGACAGGGTGGTTACGAGCAGTACTTC. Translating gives CASSQGGQGGYEQYF.

The CDR3 nucleotides read TGTGCCAGCAGCTTAACGGGGGGTGTCACAGATACGCAGTATTTT. Protein product: CASSLTGGVTDTQYF. This sequence joins TRBV7-6 and TRBJ2-3; 7 bases are a match to TRBD2. This CDR3 is 15 amino acids long. Germline CDR1 is SGHVS and CDR2 is FNYEAQ. The ends lost 2 bases at V and 2 bases at J; junction bases unmatched: 4.

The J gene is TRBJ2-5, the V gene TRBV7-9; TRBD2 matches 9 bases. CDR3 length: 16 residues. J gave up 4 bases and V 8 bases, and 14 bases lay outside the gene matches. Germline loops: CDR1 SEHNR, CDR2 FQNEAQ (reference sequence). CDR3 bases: TGTGCCAGCCGACGGGCCTGGGGCGGGAGGGGAGAGACCCAGTACTTC. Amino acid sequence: CASRRAWGGRGETQYF. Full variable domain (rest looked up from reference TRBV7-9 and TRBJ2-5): DTGVSQNPRHKITKRGQNVTFRCDPISEHNRLYWYRQTLGQGPEFLTYFQNEAQLEKSRLLSDRFSAERPKGSFSTLEIQRTEQGDSAMYLCASRRAWGGRGETQYFGPGTRLLVL.

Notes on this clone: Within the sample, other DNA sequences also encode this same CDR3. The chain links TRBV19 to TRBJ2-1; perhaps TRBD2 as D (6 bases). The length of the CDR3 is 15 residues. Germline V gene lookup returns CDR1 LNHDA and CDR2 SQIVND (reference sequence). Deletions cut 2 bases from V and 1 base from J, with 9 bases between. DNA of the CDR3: TGTGCCAGTAGTATAAGCGGGTCGTCCTACAATGAGCAGTTCTTC. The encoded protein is CASSISGSSYNEQFF.

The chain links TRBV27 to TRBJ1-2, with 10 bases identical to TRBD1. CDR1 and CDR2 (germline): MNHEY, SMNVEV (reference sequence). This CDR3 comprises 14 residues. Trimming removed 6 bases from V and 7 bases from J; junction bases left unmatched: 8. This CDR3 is CASRFRGTGVGYTF. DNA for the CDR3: TGTGCCAGCAGGTTCCGAGGGACAGGGGTTGGCTACACCTTC.

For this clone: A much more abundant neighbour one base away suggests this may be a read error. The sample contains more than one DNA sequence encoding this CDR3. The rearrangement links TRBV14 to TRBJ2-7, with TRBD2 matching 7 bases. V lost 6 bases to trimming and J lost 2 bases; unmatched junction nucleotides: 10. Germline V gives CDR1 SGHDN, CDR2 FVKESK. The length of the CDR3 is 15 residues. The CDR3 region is CASSHRLADTYEQYF. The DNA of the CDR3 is TGTGCCAGCAGTCACAGACTAGCCGATACCTACGAGCAGTACTTC.

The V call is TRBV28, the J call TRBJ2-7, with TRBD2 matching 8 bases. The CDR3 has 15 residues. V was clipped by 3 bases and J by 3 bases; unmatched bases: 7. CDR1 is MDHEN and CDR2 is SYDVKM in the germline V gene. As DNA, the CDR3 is TGTGCCAGCAGTTTGCCGGGAGGGGTAAACTACGAGCAGTACTTC. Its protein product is CASSLPGGVNYEQYF.

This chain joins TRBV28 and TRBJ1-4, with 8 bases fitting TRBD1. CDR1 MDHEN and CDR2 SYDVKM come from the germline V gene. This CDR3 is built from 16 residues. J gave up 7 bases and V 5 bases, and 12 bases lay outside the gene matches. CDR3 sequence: CASSPWQGAFGEKLFF. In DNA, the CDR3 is TGTGCCAGCAGTCCTTGGCAGGGGGCCTTTGGTGAAAAACTGTTTTTT. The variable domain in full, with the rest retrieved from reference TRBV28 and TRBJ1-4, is DVKVTQSSRYLVKRTGEKVFLECVQDMDHENMFWYRQDPGLGLRLIYFSYDVKMKEKGDIPEGYSVSREKKERFSLILESASTNQTSMYLCASSPWQGAFGEKLFFGSGTQLSVL.

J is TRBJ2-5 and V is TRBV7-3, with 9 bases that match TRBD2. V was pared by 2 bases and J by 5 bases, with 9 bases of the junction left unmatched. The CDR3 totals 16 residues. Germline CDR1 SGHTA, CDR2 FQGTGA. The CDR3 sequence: CASSLGASGALETQYF. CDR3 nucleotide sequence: TGTGCCAGCAGCTTAGGTGCTAGCGGGGCCTTGGAGACCCAGTACTTC.

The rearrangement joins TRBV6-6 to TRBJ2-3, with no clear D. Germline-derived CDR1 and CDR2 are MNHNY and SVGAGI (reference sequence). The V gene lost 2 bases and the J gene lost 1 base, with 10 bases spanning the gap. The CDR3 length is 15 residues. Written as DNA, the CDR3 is TGTGCCAGCAGTTACGGCCATTCCCGCACAGATACGCAGTATTTT. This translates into CASSYGHSRTDTQYF.

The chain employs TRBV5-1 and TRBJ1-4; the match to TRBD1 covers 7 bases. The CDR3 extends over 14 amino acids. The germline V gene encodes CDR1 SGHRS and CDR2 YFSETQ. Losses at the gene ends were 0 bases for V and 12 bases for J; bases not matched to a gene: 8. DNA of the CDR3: TGCGCCAGCAGCTTGGGACAGGGCCCGACGGAACTGTTTTTT. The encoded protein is CASSLGQGPTELFF.

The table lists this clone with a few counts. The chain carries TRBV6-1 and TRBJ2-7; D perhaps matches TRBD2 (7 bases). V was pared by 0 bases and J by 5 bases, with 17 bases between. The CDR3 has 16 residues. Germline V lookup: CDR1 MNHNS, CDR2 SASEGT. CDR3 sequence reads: CASSEAQGRGADEQYF. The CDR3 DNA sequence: TGTGCCAGCAGTGAAGCGCAGGGGAGGGGGGCTGACGAGCAGTACTTC.

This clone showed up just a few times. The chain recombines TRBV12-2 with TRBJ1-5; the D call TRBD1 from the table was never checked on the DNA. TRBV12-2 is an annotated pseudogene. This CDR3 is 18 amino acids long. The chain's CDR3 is CASRLEVPRDSLNQPQHF. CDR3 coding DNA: TGTGCAAGTCGCTTAGAAGTACCCCGGGACAGCCTCAATCAGCCCCAGCATTTT.

The CDR3 is CASSQVRGSSTEAFF. The CDR3 nucleotides read TGTGCCAGCAGCCAAGTAAGGGGTTCGAGCACTGAAGCTTTCTTT. The genes are TRBV4-2 and TRBJ1-1, with D possibly TRBD1 on 5 matching bases. The germline V gene encodes CDR1 LGHNA and CDR2 YNFKEQ. This CDR3 is 15 amino acids long. The V end was cut by 1 base, the J end by 4 bases, with 13 bases between.

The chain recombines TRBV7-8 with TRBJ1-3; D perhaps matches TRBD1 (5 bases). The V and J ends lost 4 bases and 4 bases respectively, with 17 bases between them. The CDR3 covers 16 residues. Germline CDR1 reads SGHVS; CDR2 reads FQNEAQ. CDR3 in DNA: TGTGCCAGCAGCTCCCCTCCGGGGGGGAGAGGAAACACCATATATTTT. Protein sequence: CASSSPPGGRGNTIYF.

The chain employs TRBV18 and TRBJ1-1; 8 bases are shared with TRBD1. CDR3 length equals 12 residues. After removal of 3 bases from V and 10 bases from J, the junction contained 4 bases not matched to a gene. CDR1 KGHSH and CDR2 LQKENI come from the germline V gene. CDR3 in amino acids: CASSPEGTGAFF. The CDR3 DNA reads TGTGCCAGCTCACCCGAAGGGACAGGAGCTTTCTTT.

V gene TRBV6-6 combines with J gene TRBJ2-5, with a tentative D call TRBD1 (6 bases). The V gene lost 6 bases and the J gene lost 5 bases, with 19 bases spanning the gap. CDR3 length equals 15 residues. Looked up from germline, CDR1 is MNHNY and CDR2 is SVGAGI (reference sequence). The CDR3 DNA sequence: TGTGCCAGCAGCCGCCTGACAGGAGAATATGAGACCCAGTACTTC. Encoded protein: CASSRLTGEYETQYF.

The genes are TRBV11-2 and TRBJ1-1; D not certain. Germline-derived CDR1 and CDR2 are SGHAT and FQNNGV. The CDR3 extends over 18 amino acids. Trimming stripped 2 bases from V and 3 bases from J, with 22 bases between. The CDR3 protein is CASSLSAISRYVDTEAFF. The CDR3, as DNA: TGTGCCAGCAGCTTATCAGCGATATCCCGTTATGTGGACACTGAAGCTTTCTTT.

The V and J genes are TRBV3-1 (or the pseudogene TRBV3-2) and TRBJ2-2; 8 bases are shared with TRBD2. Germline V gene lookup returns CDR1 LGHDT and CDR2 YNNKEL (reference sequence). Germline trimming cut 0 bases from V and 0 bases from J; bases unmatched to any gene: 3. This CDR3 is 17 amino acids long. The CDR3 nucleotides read TGTGCCAGCAGCCAAGAAACTAGCGGACCGAACACCGGGGAGCTGTTTTTT. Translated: CASSQETSGPNTGELFF.

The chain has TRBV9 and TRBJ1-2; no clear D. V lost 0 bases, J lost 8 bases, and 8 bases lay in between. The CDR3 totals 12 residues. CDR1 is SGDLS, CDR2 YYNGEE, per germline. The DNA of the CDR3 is TGTGCCAGCAGCGTAGCACCGGGGGGCTACACCTTC. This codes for CASSVAPGGYTF.

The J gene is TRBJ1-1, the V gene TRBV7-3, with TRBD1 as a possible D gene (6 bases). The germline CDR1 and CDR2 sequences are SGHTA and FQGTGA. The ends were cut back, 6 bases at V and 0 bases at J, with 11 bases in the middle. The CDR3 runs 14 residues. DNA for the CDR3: TGTGCCAGCAGGATAGGACAGATGAACACTGAAGCTTTCTTT. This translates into CASRIGQMNTEAFF.

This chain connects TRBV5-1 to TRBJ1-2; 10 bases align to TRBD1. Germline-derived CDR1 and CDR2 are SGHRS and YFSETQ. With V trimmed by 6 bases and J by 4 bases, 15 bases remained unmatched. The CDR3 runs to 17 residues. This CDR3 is CASNQWAGTGVRYGYTF. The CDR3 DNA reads TGCGCCAGCAACCAATGGGCCGGGACAGGGGTGCGCTATGGCTACACCTTC. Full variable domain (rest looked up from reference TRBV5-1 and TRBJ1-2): KAGVTQTPRYLIKTRGQQVTLSCSPISGHRSVSWYQQTPGQGLQFLFEYFSETQRNKGNFPGRFSGRQFSNSRSEMNVSTLELGDSALYLCASNQWAGTGVRYGYTFGSGTRLTVV.

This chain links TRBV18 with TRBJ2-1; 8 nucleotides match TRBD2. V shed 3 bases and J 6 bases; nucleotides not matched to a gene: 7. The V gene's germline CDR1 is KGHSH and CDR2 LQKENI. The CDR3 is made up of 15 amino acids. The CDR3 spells CASSPGTSWGNEQFF. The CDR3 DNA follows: TGTGCCAGCTCACCCGGGACTAGTTGGGGCAATGAGCAGTTCTTC.

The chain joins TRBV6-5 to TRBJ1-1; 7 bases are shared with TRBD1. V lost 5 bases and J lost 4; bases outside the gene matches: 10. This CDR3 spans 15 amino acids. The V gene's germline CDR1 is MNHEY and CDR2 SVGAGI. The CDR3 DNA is TGTGCCAGCAGTAGAGAGGGGGCAGTGGTCACTGAAGCTTTCTTT. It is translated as CASSREGAVVTEAFF.

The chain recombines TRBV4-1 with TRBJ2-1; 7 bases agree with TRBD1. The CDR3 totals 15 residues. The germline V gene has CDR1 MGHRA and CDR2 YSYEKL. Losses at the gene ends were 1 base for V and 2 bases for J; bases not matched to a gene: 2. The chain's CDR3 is CASSQGTGPYNEQFF. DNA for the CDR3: TGCGCCAGCAGCCAAGGGACAGGCCCCTACAATGAGCAGTTCTTC.

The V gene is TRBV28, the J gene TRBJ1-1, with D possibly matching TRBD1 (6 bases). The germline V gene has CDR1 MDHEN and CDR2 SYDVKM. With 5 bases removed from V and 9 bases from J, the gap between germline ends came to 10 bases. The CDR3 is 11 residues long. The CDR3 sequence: CASSMGQKAFF. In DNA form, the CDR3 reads TGTGCCAGCAGTATGGGACAAAAAGCTTTCTTT.

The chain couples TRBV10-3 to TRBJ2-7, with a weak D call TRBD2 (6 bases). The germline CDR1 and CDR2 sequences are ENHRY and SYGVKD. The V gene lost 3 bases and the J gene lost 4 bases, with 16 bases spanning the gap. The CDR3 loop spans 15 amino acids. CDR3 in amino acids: CAISEEGGVGYEQYF. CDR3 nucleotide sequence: TGTGCCATCAGTGAAGAAGGAGGGGTGGGGTACGAGCAGTACTTC.

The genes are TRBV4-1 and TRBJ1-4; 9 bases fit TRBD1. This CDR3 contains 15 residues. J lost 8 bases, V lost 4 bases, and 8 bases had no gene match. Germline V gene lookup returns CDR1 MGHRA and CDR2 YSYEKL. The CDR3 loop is CASSPWDRVGEKLFF. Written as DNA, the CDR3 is TGCGCCAGCAGCCCTTGGGACAGGGTCGGAGAAAAACTGTTTTTT.

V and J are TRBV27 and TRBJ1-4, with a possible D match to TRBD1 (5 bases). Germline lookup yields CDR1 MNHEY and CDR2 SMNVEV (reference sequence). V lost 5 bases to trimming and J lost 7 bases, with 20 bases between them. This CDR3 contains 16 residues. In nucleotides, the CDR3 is TGTGCCAGCAGTCCGGCAGGGAGGAGCTCGTCTGAAAAACTGTTTTTT. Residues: CASSPAGRSSSEKLFF.

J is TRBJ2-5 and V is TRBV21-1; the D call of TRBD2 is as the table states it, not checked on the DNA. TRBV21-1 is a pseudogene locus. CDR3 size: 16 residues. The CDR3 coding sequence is TGTGCCAGCAGCAAACCGTCGGTGGCGGTTCAAGAGACCCAGTACTTC. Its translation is CASSKPSVAVQETQYF.